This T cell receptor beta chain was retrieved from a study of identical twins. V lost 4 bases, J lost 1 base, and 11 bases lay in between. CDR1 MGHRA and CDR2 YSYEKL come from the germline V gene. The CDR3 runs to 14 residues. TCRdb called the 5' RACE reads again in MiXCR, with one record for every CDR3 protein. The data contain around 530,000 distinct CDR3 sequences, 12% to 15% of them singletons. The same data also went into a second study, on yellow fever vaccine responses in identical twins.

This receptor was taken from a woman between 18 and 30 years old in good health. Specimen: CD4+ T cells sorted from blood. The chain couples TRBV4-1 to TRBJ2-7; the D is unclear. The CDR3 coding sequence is TGCGCCAGCAGCCCAAGCGAGCGTTCCTACGAGCAGTACTTC. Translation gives CASSPSERSYEQYF.